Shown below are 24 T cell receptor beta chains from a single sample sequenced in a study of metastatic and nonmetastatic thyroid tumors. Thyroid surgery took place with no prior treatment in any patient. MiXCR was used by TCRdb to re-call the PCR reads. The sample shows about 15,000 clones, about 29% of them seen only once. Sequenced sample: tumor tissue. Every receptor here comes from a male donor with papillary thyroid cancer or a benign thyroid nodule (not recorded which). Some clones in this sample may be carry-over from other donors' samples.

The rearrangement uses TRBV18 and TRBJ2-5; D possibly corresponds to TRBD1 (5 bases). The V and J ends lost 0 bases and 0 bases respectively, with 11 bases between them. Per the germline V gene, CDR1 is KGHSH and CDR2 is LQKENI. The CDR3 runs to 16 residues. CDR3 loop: CASSPPSRQNQETQYF. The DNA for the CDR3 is TGTGCCAGCTCACCACCTTCCAGACAGAACCAAGAGACCCAGTACTTC.

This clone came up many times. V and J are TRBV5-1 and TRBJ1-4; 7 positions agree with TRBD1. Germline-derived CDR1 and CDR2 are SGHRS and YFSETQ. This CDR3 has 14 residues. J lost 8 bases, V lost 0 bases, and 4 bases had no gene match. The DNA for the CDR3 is TGCGCCAGCAGCTTGGCAGGGGGGCGAGAAAAACTGTTTTTT. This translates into CASSLAGGREKLFF.

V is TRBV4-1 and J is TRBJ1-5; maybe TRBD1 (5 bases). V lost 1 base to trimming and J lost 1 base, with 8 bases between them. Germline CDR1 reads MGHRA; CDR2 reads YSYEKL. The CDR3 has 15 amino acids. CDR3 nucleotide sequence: TGCGCCAGCAGCCAAGTGGGGGGGAGCAATCAGCCCCAGCATTTT. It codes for CASSQVGGSNQPQHF.

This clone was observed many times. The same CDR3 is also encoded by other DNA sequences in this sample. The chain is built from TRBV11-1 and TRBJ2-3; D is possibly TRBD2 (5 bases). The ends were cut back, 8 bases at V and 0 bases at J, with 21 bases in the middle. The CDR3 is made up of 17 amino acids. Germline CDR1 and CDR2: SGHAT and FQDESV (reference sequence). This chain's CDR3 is CASGGNPKAASTDTQYF. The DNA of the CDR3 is TGTGCCAGCGGCGGCAACCCGAAAGCGGCTAGCACAGATACGCAGTATTTT.

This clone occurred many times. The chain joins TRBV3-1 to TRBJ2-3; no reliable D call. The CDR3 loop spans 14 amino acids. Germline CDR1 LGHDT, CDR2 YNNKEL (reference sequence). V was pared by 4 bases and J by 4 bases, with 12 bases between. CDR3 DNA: TGTGCCAGCAGCCTCCTCGGTGAGGCAGATACGCAGTATTTT. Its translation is CASSLLGEADTQYF.

Written as DNA, the CDR3 is TGTGCCAGCAGTTTCCGTGGAAGGAGCCATGAGCAGTTCTTC. Residues: CASSFRGRSHEQFF. The chain has TRBV28 and TRBJ2-1; no firm D call. Looked up from germline, CDR1 is MDHEN and CDR2 is SYDVKM. The CDR3 is 14 residues long. The V end was cut by 3 bases, the J end by 8 bases, with 14 bases between. Full variable domain (outside the CDR3, taken from reference TRBV28 and TRBJ2-1): DVKVTQSSRYLVKRTGEKVFLECVQDMDHENMFWYRQDPGLGLRLIYFSYDVKMKEKGDIPEGYSVSREKKERFSLILESASTNQTSMYLCASSFRGRSHEQFFGPGTRLTVL.

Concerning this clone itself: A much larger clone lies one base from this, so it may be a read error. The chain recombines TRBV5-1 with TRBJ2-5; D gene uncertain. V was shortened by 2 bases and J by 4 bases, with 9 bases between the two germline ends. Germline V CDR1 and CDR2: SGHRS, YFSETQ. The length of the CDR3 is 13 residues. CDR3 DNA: TGCGCCAGCAGCTTCCGATGGGTAGAGACCCAGTACTTC. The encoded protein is CASSFRWVETQYF.

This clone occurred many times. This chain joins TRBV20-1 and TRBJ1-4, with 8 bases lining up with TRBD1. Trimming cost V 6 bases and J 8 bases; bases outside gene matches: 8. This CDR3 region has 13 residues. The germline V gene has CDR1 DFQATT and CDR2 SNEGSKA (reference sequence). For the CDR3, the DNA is TGCAGTGCGCGGTCAGGGGGCCAGGAAAAACTGTTTTTT. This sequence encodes CSARSGGQEKLFF.

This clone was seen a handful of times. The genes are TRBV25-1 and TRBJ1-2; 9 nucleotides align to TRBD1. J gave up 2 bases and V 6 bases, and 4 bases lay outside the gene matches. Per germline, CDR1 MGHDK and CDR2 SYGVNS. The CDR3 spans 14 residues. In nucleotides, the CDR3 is TGTGCCAGCAGCCCGGGACAGGGCAACTATGGCTACACCTTC. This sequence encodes CASSPGQGNYGYTF.

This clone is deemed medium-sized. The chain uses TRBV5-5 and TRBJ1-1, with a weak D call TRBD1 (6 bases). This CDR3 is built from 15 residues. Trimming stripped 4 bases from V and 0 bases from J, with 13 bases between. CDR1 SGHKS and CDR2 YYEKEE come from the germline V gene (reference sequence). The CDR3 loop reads CASSKRGAMNTEAFF. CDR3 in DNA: TGTGCCAGCAGCAAGAGGGGGGCCATGAACACTGAAGCTTTCTTT.

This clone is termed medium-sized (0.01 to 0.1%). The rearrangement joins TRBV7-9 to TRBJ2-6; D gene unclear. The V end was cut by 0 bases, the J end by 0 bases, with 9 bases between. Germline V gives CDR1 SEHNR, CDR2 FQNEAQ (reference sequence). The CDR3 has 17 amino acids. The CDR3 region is CASSLAGSSSGANVLTF. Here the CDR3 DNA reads TGTGCCAGCAGCTTAGCAGGGTCCAGCTCTGGGGCCAACGTCCTGACTTTC.

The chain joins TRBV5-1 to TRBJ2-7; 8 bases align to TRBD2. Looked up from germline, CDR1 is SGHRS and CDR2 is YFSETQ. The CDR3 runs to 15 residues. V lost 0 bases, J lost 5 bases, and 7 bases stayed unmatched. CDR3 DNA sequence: TGCGCCAGCAGCTTGGATCCAGCGGGAGCGAACGAGCAGTACTTC. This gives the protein CASSLDPAGANEQYF.

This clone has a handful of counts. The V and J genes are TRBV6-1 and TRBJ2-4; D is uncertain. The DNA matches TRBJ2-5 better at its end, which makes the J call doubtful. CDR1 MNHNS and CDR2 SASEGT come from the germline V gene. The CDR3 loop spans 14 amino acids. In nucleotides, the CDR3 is TGTGCCAGCAGTGCCTCTCGGCCTTCTGGGACCCAGTACTTC. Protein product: CASSASRPSGTQYF.

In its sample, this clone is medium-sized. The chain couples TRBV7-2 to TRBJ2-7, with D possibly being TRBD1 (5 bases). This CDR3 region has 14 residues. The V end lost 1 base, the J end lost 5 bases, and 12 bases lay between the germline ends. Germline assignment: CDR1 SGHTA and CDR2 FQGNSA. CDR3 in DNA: TGTGCCAGCAGCTTAGAAGTGGGGCCCGACGAGCAGTACTTC. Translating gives CASSLEVGPDEQYF.

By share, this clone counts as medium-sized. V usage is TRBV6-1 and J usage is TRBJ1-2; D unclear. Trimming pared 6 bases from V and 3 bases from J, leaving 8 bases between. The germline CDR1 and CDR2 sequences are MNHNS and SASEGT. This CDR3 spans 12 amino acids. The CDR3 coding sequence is TGTGCCAGCAGAAGCTGGGACTATGGCTACACCTTC. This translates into CASRSWDYGYTF.

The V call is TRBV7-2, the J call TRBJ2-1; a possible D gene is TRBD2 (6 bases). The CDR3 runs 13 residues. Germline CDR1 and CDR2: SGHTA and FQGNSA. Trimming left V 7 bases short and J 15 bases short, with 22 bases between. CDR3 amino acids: CASNKSGGDSGFF. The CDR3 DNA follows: TGTGCCAGCAACAAATCTGGCGGGGACTCGGGGTTCTTC.

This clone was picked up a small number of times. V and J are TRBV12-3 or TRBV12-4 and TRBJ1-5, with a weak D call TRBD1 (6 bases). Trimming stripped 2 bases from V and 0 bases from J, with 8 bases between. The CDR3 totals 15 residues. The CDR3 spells CASSLTGTSNQPQHF. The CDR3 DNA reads TGTGCCAGCAGTTTAACAGGGACTAGCAATCAGCCCCAGCATTTT.

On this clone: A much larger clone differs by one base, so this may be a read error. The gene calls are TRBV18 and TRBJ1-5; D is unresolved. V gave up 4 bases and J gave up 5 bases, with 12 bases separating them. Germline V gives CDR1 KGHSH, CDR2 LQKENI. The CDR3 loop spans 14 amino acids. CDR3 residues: CASSLSGRDQPQHF. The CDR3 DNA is TGTGCCAGCTCACTTTCGGGTCGCGATCAGCCCCAGCATTTT.

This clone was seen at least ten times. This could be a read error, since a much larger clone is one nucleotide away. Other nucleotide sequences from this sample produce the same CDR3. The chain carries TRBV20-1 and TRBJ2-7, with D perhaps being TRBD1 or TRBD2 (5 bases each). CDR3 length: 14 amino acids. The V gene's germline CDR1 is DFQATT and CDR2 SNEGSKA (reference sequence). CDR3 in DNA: TGCAGTGCTATGAGGGTCAGGGATGTTGGCGAGCAGTACTTT. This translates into CSAMRVRDVGEQYF.

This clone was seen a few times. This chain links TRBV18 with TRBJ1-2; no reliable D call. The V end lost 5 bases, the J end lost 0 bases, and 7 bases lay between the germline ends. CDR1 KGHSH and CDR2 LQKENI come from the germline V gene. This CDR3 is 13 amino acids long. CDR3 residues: CASSEEANYGYTF. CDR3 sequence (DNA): TGTGCCAGCTCAGAGGAAGCTAACTATGGCTACACCTTC.

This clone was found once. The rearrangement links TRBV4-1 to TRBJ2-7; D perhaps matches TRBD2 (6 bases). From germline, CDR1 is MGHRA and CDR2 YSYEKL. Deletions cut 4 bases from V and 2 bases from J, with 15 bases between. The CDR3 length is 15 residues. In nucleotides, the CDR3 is TGCGCCAGCAGCCCGACCCGGGGGACTCCCTACGAGCAGTACTTC. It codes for CASSPTRGTPYEQYF.

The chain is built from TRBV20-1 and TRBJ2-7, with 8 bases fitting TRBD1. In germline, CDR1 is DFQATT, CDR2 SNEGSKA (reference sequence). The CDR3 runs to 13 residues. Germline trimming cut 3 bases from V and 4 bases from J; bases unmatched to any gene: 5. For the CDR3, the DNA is TGCAGTGCTAGCTTCAACAGGGGGTACGAGCAGTACTTC. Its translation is CSASFNRGYEQYF.

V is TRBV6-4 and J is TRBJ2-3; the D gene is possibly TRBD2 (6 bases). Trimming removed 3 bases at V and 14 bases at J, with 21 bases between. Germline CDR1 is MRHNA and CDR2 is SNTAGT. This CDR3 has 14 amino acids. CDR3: CASSDGTSTDMRYF. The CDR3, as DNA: TGTGCCAGCAGTGATGGAACTAGCACAGATATGCGGTATTTT.

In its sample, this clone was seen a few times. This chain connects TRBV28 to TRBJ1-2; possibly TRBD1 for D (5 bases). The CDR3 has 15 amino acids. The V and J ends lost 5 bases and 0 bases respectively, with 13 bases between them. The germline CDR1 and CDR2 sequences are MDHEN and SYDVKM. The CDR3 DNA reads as TGTGCCAGCAGTCTTAGACAGCCAGCTAACTATGGCTACACCTTC. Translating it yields CASSLRQPANYGYTF.